Included here is one T cell receptor (beta chain) sequence, with context. Its antigen remains unidentified. Trimming pared 3 bases from V and 6 bases from J, leaving 8 bases between. CDR1 is MDHEN, CDR2 SYDVKM, per germline. CDR3 length: 12 residues. With 60 Vbeta and 13 Jbeta primers, the PCR was carried out. In the study's own analysis: Approximately 11 million of the approximately 80 million unique TCR beta chains counted in a later analysis were shared. Some clones are missing from TCRdb's copy, which holds only in-frame ones; the method was immunoSEQ multiplex PCR. V, J and clone size were drawn from that table, and D and trimming were deduced from the DNA. The sample has 150,000 to 200,000 clones, 80% to 85% seen once; the top ten hold about 0.89%. The data were obtained in a study of cytomegalovirus exposure and HLA in healthy donors. Study-wide results and caveats: A later analysis found that most CMV-associated TCR beta chains appeared HLA-restricted.

Sample: PBMCs. The chain joins TRBV28 to TRBJ1-2; D is unclear. The origin of this receptor is a girl aged 2 to 10 in good health and CMV-seropositive. The CDR3 DNA sequence: TGTGCCAGCAGTTTGGGAGGGCATGGCTACACCTTC. Its protein is CASSLGGHGYTF.